The next 3 T cell receptor beta chains were all read from a single sample in a study of PD-1 blockade in classical Hodgkin lymphoma (TCRdb year 2020). Library preparation employed the immunoSEQ multiplex PCR assay. The table was pulled from immuneACCESS by TCRdb, which kept in-frame rearrangements only. Such tables lose some clones; where checked, under half of the loss comes from unresolved V genes, and the rest has no known cause. The sample data list over 50,000 clones, and around 86% of these were observed just once. Approximately 7% of the sample is taken by the ten largest. The time point label corresponds to: cycle 4 day 1 (C4D1), after five to seven weeks of nivolumab. All trial patients had relapsed after autologous stem cell transplantation, with cohorts A, B and C differing in prior brentuximab vedotin exposure. Sample: peripheral blood mononuclear cells (PBMCs), taken before the fourth cycle of nivolumab. These receptors were obtained from a human donor with classical Hodgkin lymphoma.

The CDR3 DNA is TGTGCCAGCAGTCTACAGGGTTATGAAAAACTGTTTTTT. It specifies CASSLQGYEKLFF. The chain links TRBV28 to TRBJ1-4, with D perhaps matching TRBD1 (6 bases). V gave up 5 bases and J gave up 6 bases, with 10 bases separating them. The CDR3 covers 13 residues. Germline CDR1 reads MDHEN; CDR2 reads SYDVKM.

V is TRBV5-4 and J is TRBJ1-1; 10 bases agree with TRBD1. J was trimmed by 5 bases and V by 2 bases; bases with no gene match: 3. The CDR3 covers 14 residues. Germline V gene lookup returns CDR1 SGHNT and CDR2 YYREEE (reference sequence). The CDR3 nucleotides are TGTGCCAGCAGCTTAGACAGGGGGCGGACTGAAGCTTTCTTT. Translation gives CASSLDRGRTEAFF.

The chain is built from TRBV25-1 and TRBJ2-5, with D possibly being TRBD1 or TRBD2 (5 bases each). CDR1 and CDR2 (germline): MGHDK, SYGVNS. V lost 4 bases and J lost 5, with 11 bases in between. This CDR3 is built from 13 residues. The CDR3 spells CASSGDPGETQYF. The DNA for the CDR3 is TGTGCCAGCAGTGGGGACCCCGGGGAGACCCAGTACTTC.